What follows are 28 T cell receptor beta chains derived from one specimen sequenced in a study of regulatory T cells in long-lasting Graves disease. Construction of the TCR beta libraries employed iRepertoire HTBI primers in conjunction with Arm-PCR of CDR3 regions. TCRdb re-analysed the multiplex PCR reads in MiXCR, keeping a single row per CDR3 protein. The repertoire consists of roughly 530,000 distinct CDR3 sequences, with about 15% occurring once and the leading ten covering approximately 25%. This sample's time point: newly diagnosed GD, antithyroid drugs for less than 3 months. Following extraction of RNA from PBMCs, that RNA was used to make the TCR library. This sample also belongs to another study, concerning T cells in Graves' hyperthyroidism and ophthalmopathy.

Source: peripheral blood mononuclear cells (PBMCs), taken at new diagnosis, from a patient treated with antithyroid drugs. The receptors were sampled from a middle-aged woman with Graves disease.

The chain employs TRBV13 and TRBJ2-1; D possibly uses TRBD1 or TRBD2 (5 bases each). The length of the CDR3 is 13 residues. CDR1 is PRHDT, CDR2 FYEKMQ, per germline (reference sequence). The V end lost 3 bases, the J end lost 10 bases, and 13 bases lay between the germline ends. The CDR3 protein is CASSLVVGDEQFF. CDR3 in DNA: TGTGCCAGCAGCTTGGTTGTTGGGGACGAGCAGTTCTTC.

This clonotype was picked up a small number of times. The J gene is TRBJ2-7, the V gene TRBV29-1; possibly TRBD1 or TRBD2 for D (6 bases each). V was pared by 4 bases and J by 3 bases, with 10 bases between. Germline-derived CDR1 and CDR2 are SQVTM and ANQGSEA. The CDR3 has 12 residues. CDR3 sequence: CSVVGGGYEQYF. For the CDR3, the DNA is TGCAGCGTTGTTGGAGGGGGCTACGAGCAGTACTTC.

The chain carries TRBV19 and TRBJ1-1; a possible D gene is TRBD1 (5 bases). The CDR3 consists of 13 residues. V lost 3 bases to trimming and J lost 3 bases, with 8 bases between them. Germline V lookup: CDR1 LNHDA, CDR2 SQIVND (reference sequence). CDR3 amino acids: CASSIQGDTEAFF. CDR3 nucleotide sequence: TGTGCCAGTAGTATCCAGGGAGACACTGAAGCTTTCTTT. The variable domain in full, completed from reference TRBV19 and TRBJ1-1, reads DGGITQSPKYLFRKEGQNVTLSCEQNLNHDAMYWYRQDPGQGLRLIYYSQIVNDFQKGDIAEGYSVSREKKESFPLTVTSAQKNPTAFYLCASSIQGDTEAFFGQGTRLTVV.

In this sample, this clonotype turned up a few times. The V call is TRBV29-1, the J call TRBJ2-7, with TRBD1 matching over 9 bases. V lost 1 base, J lost 4 bases, and 2 bases stayed unmatched. The CDR3 is made up of 13 amino acids. Germline-derived CDR1 and CDR2 are SQVTM and ANQGSEA. In DNA, the CDR3 is TGCAGCGTTGAAGGGGGACAGGGATACGAGCAGTACTTC. Its translation: CSVEGGQGYEQYF.

This clonotype was seen repeatedly, ten times or more. This rearrangement joins TRBV2 to TRBJ2-2, with TRBD1 as a possible D gene (7 bases). The germline V gene encodes CDR1 SNHLY and CDR2 FYNNEI. Trimming pared 6 bases from V and 5 bases from J, leaving 16 bases between. This CDR3 region has 15 residues. CDR3 sequence: CASSGGQRFTGELFF. The CDR3 DNA reads TGTGCCAGCAGCGGGGGACAGAGGTTTACCGGGGAGCTGTTTTTT.

Only a few counts were recorded for this clonotype. CDR3 DNA sequence: TGCAGTGCTAGAGATCCACAGGGTAATAGCAATCAGCCCCAGCATTTT. It codes for CSARDPQGNSNQPQHF. The genes are TRBV20-1 and TRBJ1-5; tentative D call: TRBD1 (6 bases). Trimming left V 0 bases short and J 0 bases short, with 12 bases between. The germline V gene has CDR1 DFQATT and CDR2 SNEGSKA (reference sequence). The CDR3 is made up of 16 amino acids.

Turning to this clonotype: It is likely a read error: a sequence one base away is far more abundant. This rearrangement joins TRBV13 to TRBJ2-1; TRBD1 might be the D (9 bases). The length of the CDR3 is 17 residues. CDR1 and CDR2 (germline): PRHDT, FYEKMQ (reference sequence). V lost 3 bases and J 3 bases, leaving 18 bases between the germline ends. CDR3 in DNA: TGTGCCAGCAGCTTGGGTAGCGGGACAGGGATCTACAATGAGCAGTTCTTC. As protein: CASSLGSGTGIYNEQFF.

This clonotype was detected only a few times. The genes are TRBV5-4 and TRBJ2-1, with 8 nucleotides matching TRBD2. Trimming at V came to 1 base and at J to 7 bases, leaving 10 bases not matched to a gene. CDR1 is SGHNT, CDR2 YYREEE, per germline (reference sequence). The CDR3 runs 16 residues. CDR3 coding DNA: TGTGCCAGCAGCTTGCGGGGGGGCCTCCCCATAAATGAGCAGTTCTTC. This translates into CASSLRGGLPINEQFF.

In its sample, this clonotype was seen many times. The chain is built from TRBV20-1 and TRBJ1-1; 7 bases align to TRBD1. The CDR3 runs to 15 residues. Germline V lookup: CDR1 DFQATT, CDR2 SNEGSKA (reference sequence). Unmatched junction bases numbered 10, after V lost 0 bases and J lost 6 bases. The CDR3, as DNA: TGCAGTGCTAGAGATCCAACAGGGGTTAGACCTGAAGCTTTCTTT. Residues: CSARDPTGVRPEAFF.

This clonotype has more than one count but fewer than ten. This rearrangement joins TRBV5-1 to TRBJ2-5, with 8 nucleotides matching TRBD1. Trimming cost V 1 base and J 3 bases; bases outside gene matches: 5. The length of the CDR3 is 15 residues. Germline-derived CDR1 and CDR2 are SGHRS and YFSETQ. The CDR3 spells CASSLTDRVEETQYF. CDR3 nucleotide sequence: TGCGCCAGCAGCTTGACGGACAGGGTCGAAGAGACCCAGTACTTC.

Details on this clonotype: At one end, the junction sequence differs from germline, possibly due to a read error. The chain recombines TRBV7-3 with TRBJ2-3, with 11 nucleotides matching TRBD2. Germline V gives CDR1 SGHTA, CDR2 FQGTGA. The CDR3 loop spans 15 amino acids. The CDR3 protein is CASRLTSGSTDTQYF. CDR3 DNA: TGTGCCAGCAGATTAACTAGCGGGAGTACAGATACGCAGTATTTT.

This clonotype has just a few counts. The chain has TRBV7-9 and TRBJ2-2; unclear D gene. V lost 3 bases and J 7 bases, leaving 9 bases between the germline ends. CDR3 length equals 13 residues. CDR1 and CDR2 from the germline V gene are SEHNR and FQNEAQ (reference sequence). The CDR3 loop reads CASSLKPLGELFF. CDR3 nucleotide sequence: TGTGCCAGCAGCTTGAAGCCCCTCGGGGAGCTGTTTTTT.

In this sample, this clonotype turned up a few times. The J gene is TRBJ1-3, the V gene TRBV20-1; TRBD1 might be the D (6 bases). The CDR3 runs to 18 residues. V lost 3 bases and J 0 bases, leaving 21 bases between the germline ends. The germline V gene encodes CDR1 DFQATT and CDR2 SNEGSKA (reference sequence). CDR3 in amino acids: CSASYPQDSWVSGNTIYF. For the CDR3, the DNA is TGCAGTGCTAGTTACCCTCAGGACAGCTGGGTCTCTGGAAACACCATATATTTT.

The table lists this clonotype with many counts. The CDR3 nucleotides read TGTGCCAGCAGCAAACTAGATACCTACGAGCAGTACTTC. It translates to CASSKLDTYEQYF. The chain is built from TRBV2 and TRBJ2-7, with D possibly matching TRBD2 (5 bases). The CDR3 extends over 13 amino acids. Deletions cut 6 bases from V and 2 bases from J, with 11 bases between. Per germline, CDR1 SNHLY and CDR2 FYNNEI.

At least ten counts were recorded for this clonotype. The chain has TRBV12-3 or TRBV12-4 and TRBJ1-5; 7 nucleotides agree with TRBD1. CDR3 length: 14 amino acids. Germline trimming cut 6 bases from V and 2 bases from J; bases unmatched to any gene: 4. The CDR3 DNA follows: TGTGCCAGCAGGTCTACAGGGGGCAATCAGCCCCAGCATTTT. Protein: CASRSTGGNQPQHF.

This clonotype showed up just a few times. The chain carries TRBV25-1 and TRBJ2-1; 10 bases match TRBD1. The germline gives CDR1 MGHDK, CDR2 SYGVNS. The CDR3 covers 16 residues. V shed 6 bases and J 5 bases; nucleotides not matched to a gene: 10. CDR3 sequence reads: CASRELPGQGNNEQFF. CDR3 nucleotide sequence: TGTGCCAGCAGAGAACTTCCGGGACAGGGGAACAATGAGCAGTTCTTC.

Ten or more counts support this clonotype. V usage is TRBV7-9 and J usage is TRBJ2-3; D gene uncertain. Germline lookup yields CDR1 SEHNR and CDR2 FQNEAQ (reference sequence). The CDR3 has 12 residues. The germline V and J ends were trimmed by 5 bases and 6 bases, with 9 bases remaining between them. The CDR3 nucleotides are TGTGCCAGCAGCCCCCGTTCGGATACGCAGTATTTT. This gives the protein CASSPRSDTQYF.

This clonotype has just one count. This chain connects TRBV4-1 to TRBJ1-5; TRBD1 aligns across 8 bases. The germline V gene has CDR1 MGHRA and CDR2 YSYEKL. V was pared by 1 base and J by 3 bases, with 5 bases of the junction left unmatched. The CDR3 is 16 residues long. The DNA of the CDR3 is TGCGCCAGCAGCCAAGGACAGGGGACCATCAATCAGCCCCAGCATTTT. This encodes CASSQGQGTINQPQHF.

This chain joins TRBV11-3 and TRBJ1-1, with 8 nucleotides matching TRBD1. CDR3 length: 14 residues. V dropped 9 bases and J dropped 1; count of bases not matched to a gene: 7. Germline CDR1 reads SGHNT; CDR2 reads YENEEA. CDR3 sequence reads: CASTRGQANTEAFF. The CDR3 nucleotides read TGTGCCAGTACCAGGGGGCAGGCGAACACTGAAGCTTTCTTT.

The CDR3 DNA sequence: TGTGCCAGCAGCTCCTCGGCGTCCAACACAGATACGCAGTATTTT. This sequence encodes CASSSSASNTDTQYF. V is TRBV7-2 and J is TRBJ2-3; D is unresolved. The CDR3 spans 15 residues. V lost 4 bases and J lost 2, with 13 bases in between. The germline V gene encodes CDR1 SGHTA and CDR2 FQGNSA.

This clonotype was seen at least ten times. The chain has TRBV28 and TRBJ1-5; D gene ambiguous. The CDR3 has 10 amino acids. V lost 4 bases to trimming and J lost 5 bases, with 0 bases between them. Germline CDR1 and CDR2: MDHEN and SYDVKM. CDR3 sequence reads: CASSYQPQHF. CDR3 DNA sequence: TGTGCCAGCAGTTATCAGCCCCAGCATTTT.

CDR3 DNA sequence: TGTGCCAGCAGTTACTCAGTGGCCCGGGGACAGGTGAACACTGAAGCTTTCTTT. This encodes CASSYSVARGQVNTEAFF. V is TRBV6-9 and J is TRBJ1-1; 8 bases line up with TRBD1. CDR3 length equals 18 residues. From germline, CDR1 is MNHGY and CDR2 SVAAGI. The ends lost 3 bases at V and 0 bases at J; junction bases unmatched: 12.

The gene calls are TRBV12-3 or TRBV12-4 and TRBJ1-2; a possible D gene is TRBD1 (5 bases). The CDR3 is 14 residues long. Trimming pared 5 bases from V and 8 bases from J, leaving 18 bases between. CDR3 nucleotides: TGTGCCAGCAGTATAGGGGCCCAGCCTTGGGGCTACACCTTC. It yields the protein CASSIGAQPWGYTF.

This clonotype has ten or more counts. This chain links TRBV27 with TRBJ2-1; 8 nucleotides match TRBD2. The CDR3 has 15 residues. V trimming: 3 bases; J trimming: 2 bases; junction bases outside the gene matches: 3. Looked up from germline, CDR1 is MNHEY and CDR2 is SMNVEV (reference sequence). In DNA form, the CDR3 reads TGTGCCAGCAGTTTCACCGGGGGGGCCTACAATGAGCAGTTCTTC. It yields the protein CASSFTGGAYNEQFF.

This clonotype was observed at least ten times. This chain joins TRBV11-2 and TRBJ2-2; D is perhaps TRBD1 or TRBD2 (5 bases each). The V gene's germline CDR1 is SGHAT and CDR2 FQNNGV. V shed 5 bases and J shed 0 bases, with 13 bases lying between them. This CDR3 has 16 amino acids. This chain's CDR3 is CASSLWDGTNTGELFF. CDR3 nucleotide sequence: TGTGCCAGCAGCCTATGGGACGGCACGAACACCGGGGAGCTGTTTTTT. Full variable domain (remainder filled in from reference TRBV11-2 and TRBJ2-2): EAGVAQSPRYKIIEKRQSVAFWCNPISGHATLYWYQQILGQGPKLLIQFQNNGVVDDSQLPKDRFSAERLKGVDSTLKIQPAKLEDSAVYLCASSLWDGTNTGELFFGEGSRLTVL.

The chain combines TRBV7-9 with TRBJ2-2, with no clear D. CDR1 and CDR2 (germline): SEHNR, FQNEAQ (reference sequence). V lost 5 bases and J lost 4, with 14 bases in between. This CDR3 has 15 residues. CDR3 DNA sequence: TGTGCCAGCAGCCTCCCGGATTGGGTCACCGGGGAGCTGTTTTTT. It encodes CASSLPDWVTGELFF. Full variable domain (remainder filled in from reference TRBV7-9 and TRBJ2-2): DTGVSQNPRHKITKRGQNVTFRCDPISEHNRLYWYRQTLGQGPEFLTYFQNEAQLEKSRLLSDRFSAERPKGSFSTLEIQRTEQGDSAMYLCASSLPDWVTGELFFGEGSRLTVL.

The chain employs TRBV7-6 and TRBJ2-7, with no clear D. Germline V gene lookup returns CDR1 SGHVS and CDR2 FNYEAQ. The CDR3 length is 15 residues. The ends were cut back, 1 base at V and 3 bases at J, with 13 bases in the middle. The chain's CDR3 is CASSLEGGYHYEQYF. In DNA form, the CDR3 reads TGTGCCAGCAGCTTAGAGGGTGGTTACCACTACGAGCAGTACTTC.

The table lists this clonotype with many counts. V usage is TRBV28 and J usage is TRBJ1-6, with D possibly TRBD1 on 6 matching bases. Trimming stripped 6 bases from V and 12 bases from J, with 12 bases between. There are 12 residues in the CDR3. Germline CDR1 MDHEN, CDR2 SYDVKM. DNA for the CDR3: TGTGCCAGCAGCCCATCAGGGGAACCCCTCCACTTT. Amino acids: CASSPSGEPLHF.